The rows below give T cell receptor beta chains drawn from one sample of a study of tumor and adjacent non-tumor tissue in lung cancer. TCRdb reprocessed the multiplex PCR reads via MiXCR and lists one record per CDR3 protein. The profile shows 200,000 to 250,000 distinct CDR3 sequences, 60% to 85% of them singletons. The sequenced material came from lung tumor tissue. Receptors originate from a man aged 60 to 75 with non-small cell lung cancer. The CDR3 runs from the conserved cysteine through the conserved F or W. D genes are given only for firm matches. Rows may omit the clone size; those that give it use once, few, many or a size class.

clone_size d_call j_call v_call cdr3_aa cdr3_nt
. TRBD1 TRBJ1-3 TRBV6-1 CASRQQGAGRNTIYF TGTGCCAGCAGGCAGCAGGGGGCTGGGAGAAACACCATATATTTT
few . TRBJ1-1 TRBV11-3 CASSLMSNIEAFF TGTGCCAGCAGCTTAATGTCGAACATTGAAGCTTTCTTC
. . TRBJ1-4 TRBV11-1 CASSFGRGATSEKLVF .
. . TRBJ2-5 TRBV20-1 CSGGKGRETQYF TGCAGTGGAGGTAAAGGGCGAGAGACCCAGTACTTC
. . TRBJ2-5 TRBV4-3 CASNQQKSTGETHYF TGCGCCAGCAACCAGCAGAAGTCCACCGGGGAGACCCACTACTTC
. TRBD2 TRBJ2-7 TRBV28 CASTSLSGASYEQYF TGTGCCAGCACTTCCCTTAGCGGGGCTTCCTACGAGCAGTACTTC
. TRBD2 TRBJ2-1 TRBV10-1 CANSEGGGYNEQLF TGCGCCAACAGTGAAGGCGGGGGTTACAATGAGCAGCTCTTC
. . TRBJ2-3 TRBV29-1 CSVGRGTPTDTQYF TGCAGCGTTGGCCGGGGGACCCCCACAGATACGCAGTATTTT
. . TRBJ1-6 TRBV4-1 CDSSQYGMGLESPLHF TGCGACAGCAGCCAATATGGGATGGGGCTGGAATCACCCCTCCACTTT
. TRBD2 TRBJ2-1 TRBV20-1 CSARPTVLAGYNEQFF TGCAGTGCTAGGCCTACCGTACTAGCGGGGTACAATGAGCAGTTCTTC
. . TRBJ2-5 TRBV12-3/TRBV12-4 CASGASHLLGTQYF TGTGCCAGCGGAGCATCACATCTCCTAGGGACCCAGTACTTC
. . TRBJ2-2 TRBV11-2 CASSLIHGIPGELFF TGTGCCAGCAGCCTCATCCACGGCATCCCCGGGGAGCTGTTTTTT
. . TRBJ2-7 TRBV6-5 CATSYTPRGPYEQYF TGTGCTACCAGTTACACCCCCCGGGGGCCCTACGAGCAGTACTTC
. . TRBJ1-4 TRBV11-1 CVSSPRRLASEKLFF TGTGTCAGCAGCCCTCGCCGGTTGGCGTCTGAAAAACTGTTTTTT
. . TRBJ2-7 TRBV11-2 CTSSLIFHEQYF TGTACCAGCAGCTTAATCTTCCACGAGCAGTACTTC
. . TRBJ1-5 TRBV4-2 CASSQDPETWRHQPQHF TGTGCCAGCAGCCAAGATCCCGAGACATGGCGTCATCAACCCCAGCATTTT
. . TRBJ2-3 TRBV6-6 CASRYGSGSTDTQYF TGTGCCAGCAGGTACGGTAGCGGAAGCACAGATACGCAGTATTTT
many . TRBJ1-4 TRBV5-4 CASSLGGALSATNEKLFF TGTGCCAGCAGCTTGGGAGGAGCACTTTCCGCAACTAATGAAAAACTGTTTTTT
. . TRBJ2-2 TRBV4-1 CASSQVPWANTRELFF TGCGCCAGCAGCCAAGTTCCTTGGGCGAACACCAGGGAGCTGTTTTTT
. TRBD1 TRBJ2-1 TRBV5-1 CASRYGTEHWDEQFF TGCGCCAGCAGGTACGGGACAGAACACTGGGATGAGCAGTTCTTC
. . TRBJ2-4 TRBV29-1 CSVTEGVRGKNIQYF TGCAGCGTGACCGAAGGTGTTAGAGGCAAAAACATTCAGTACTTC
. TRBD2 TRBJ2-3 TRBV20-1 CNAPTPSGGIGTDTQYF TGCAATGCCCCAACGCCTAGCGGGGGGATTGGCACAGATACGCAGTATTTT
. TRBD1 TRBJ2-3 TRBV11-3 CASGLLAGGRTDTQYF TGTGCCAGCGGCTTACTAGCAGGGGGCCGCACAGATACGCAGTATTTT
. . TRBJ2-1 TRBV20-1 CSAGRLVGASWSRLNEQFF TGCAGTGCTGGGAGACTAGTGGGAGCGTCTTGGAGTCGGCTGAATGAGCAGTTCTTC
. . TRBJ1-1 TRBV11-3 CASSRLGSGEAVF TGTGCCAGCAGCCGGTTGGGGTCAGGTGAAGCTGTCTTT
many TRBD1 TRBJ2-7 TRBV5-5 CASSLGQGDYEQYF TGTGCCAGCAGCCTCGGACAGGGCGACTACGAGCAGTACTTC
few . TRBJ1-1 TRBV5-1 CASSLTSVNTEAFF TGCGCCAGCAGCTTAACTAGCGTGAACACTGAAGCTTTCTTT
. . TRBJ2-7 TRBV5-5 CASNLEHGPLTYEQYF TGTGCCAGCAACTTAGAACATGGCCCCTTGACTTACGAGCAGTACTTC
few TRBD2 TRBJ2-1 TRBV5-1 CASSPLRGDSYNEQFF TGCGCCAGCAGCCCACTTCGGGGGGATTCCTACAATGAGCAGTTCTTC
once TRBD2 TRBJ2-7 TRBV7-9 CASCPSTSGRRYEQYF TGTGCCAGCTGCCCATCTACTAGCGGGAGAAGATACGAGCAGTACTTC
. . TRBJ2-6 TRBV4-3 CASSQGAVSGTNVLTF TGCGCCAGCAGCCAAGGGGCGGTATCTGGGACCAACGTCCTGACTTTC
. . TRBJ1-1 TRBV6-5 CASSYSSWVMNAEAFF TGTGCCAGCAGTTACTCGAGTTGGGTTATGAACGCTGAAGCTTTCTTT
. . TRBJ2-7 TRBV5-5 CASSLSVTARSYEQYF TGTGCCAGCAGCTTGTCCGTAACAGCACGGTCCTACGAGCAATACTTC
. . TRBJ2-1 TRBV6-5 CASSHVRGGAYNEQLF TGTGCCAGCAGTCATGTGAGGGGGGGGGCCTACAATGAGCAGCTCTTC
. TRBD2 TRBJ2-1 TRBV4-2 CASSQAREADEEFF TGTGCCAGCAGCCAGGCTCGGGAGGCGGATGAGGAGTTCTTC
. . TRBJ1-4 TRBV10-3 CAISVGAAATNEKLFF TGTGCCATCAGTGTGGGGGCAGCCGCAACTAATGAAAAACTGTTTTTT
few . TRBJ1-1 TRBV6-2/TRBV6-3 CASSYPTSSSIFQNTEAFF TGTGCCAGCAGTTACCCGACTTCTTCCTCGATCTTCCAGAACACTGAAGCTTTCTTT
. . TRBJ2-1 TRBV4-1 CASSQDVQRYYNEQFF TGCGCTAGCAGCCAAGATGTACAGCGGTACTACAATGAGCAGTTCTTC
once TRBD2 TRBJ2-2 TRBV11-3 CDSRFPLGLAGTGELFF TGTGACAGCAGGTTTCCCCTGGGACTAGCAGGTACCGGGGAGCTGTTTTTT
many . TRBJ1-1 TRBV12-3/TRBV12-4 CASSFLVAEAFF TGTGCCAGCAGTTTTTTGGTTGCTGAAGCTTTCTTT
many . TRBJ2-3 TRBV6-1 CASSDWGSGRTDTQYF TGTGCCAGCAGTGATTGGGGTAGCGGTCGCACAGATACGCAGTATTTT
. . TRBJ1-5 TRBV28 CASSSPAVGQPQHF TGTGCCAGCAGCAGTCCAGCCGTGGGACAGCCCCAGCATTTT
many TRBD1 TRBJ2-7 TRBV11-1 CASSLDLTGAREQYF TGTGCCAGCAGCTTAGATTTGACAGGGGCACGGGAGCAGTACTTC
few . TRBJ1-2 TRBV4-3 CASSLSGRRYNGYTF TGCGCCAGCAGCCTCTCAGGGCGGAGGTACAATGGCTACACCTTC
. . TRBJ1-1 TRBV29-1 CSDGGGGRHEAFF TGCAGCGACGGGGGAGGGGGGCGTCATGAGGCTTTCTTT
. . TRBJ2-4 TRBV4-3 CDSSRELRGRENIQYF TGCGACAGCAGCCGAGAACTCAGGGGCCGAGAAAACATTCAGTACTTC
. . TRBJ1-2 TRBV6-2/TRBV6-3 CASSSDSRRGYIF TGTGCCAGTAGTTCCGACAGTCGCCGCGGCTACATCTTC
many TRBD1 TRBJ2-7 TRBV20-1 CSAITPRYRGMDYEQYF TGCAGTGCTATCACCCCCCGCTACAGGGGTATGGACTACGAGCAGTACTTC
. . TRBJ2-3 TRBV11-3 CASSLDPGLTDMQYF TGTGCCAGCAGCTTAGATCCGGGCCTCACAGATATGCAGTATTTT
. . TRBJ2-1 TRBV6-1 CTSSAPGSSYNEQFF TGTACCAGCAGTGCGCCAGGGAGCTCCTACAATGAGCAGTTCTTC
. . TRBJ1-4 TRBV5-5 CASSPVVGGTNEKLFF TGTGCCAGCAGCCCGGTGGTCGGGGGTACTAATGAAAAACTGTTTTTT
. TRBD2 TRBJ2-1 TRBV29-1 CSMASSGKSYNEQFF TGCAGCATGGCGTCTAGCGGGAAATCCTACAATGAGCAGTTCTTC
. . TRBJ2-3 TRBV4-2 CASSQASRLGTDRQYF TGTGCCAGCAGCCAAGCATCGAGACTAGGCACAGATAGGCAGTATTTT
. . TRBJ1-1 TRBV29-1 CNVAAWVMNTEAFF TGCAACGTTGCTGCATGGGTGATGAACACTGAAGCTTTCTTT
. . TRBJ2-3 TRBV29-1 CTVHMITDTQYF TGCACCGTCCACATGATCACAGATACGCAGTATTTT
. . TRBJ2-3 TRBV29-1 CSGAGPHTDMKYF TGCAGCGGCGCGGGCCCCCACACAGATATGAAGTATTTT
. . TRBJ1-5 TRBV20-1 CSVRRGPGDQPQHF TGCAGTGTTAGGAGGGGCCCCGGCGATCAGCCCCAGCATTTT
. TRBD1 TRBJ2-3 TRBV6-1 CAVGQGTTDTQYF TGTGCCGTGGGACAGGGGACCACAGATACGCAGTATTTT
. . TRBJ1-1 TRBV7-9 CASTKSGHDTEAFF TGTGCCAGCACCAAATCTGGGCACGACACTGAAGCTTTCTTT
. . TRBJ1-2 TRBV5-4 CASSSGTSNSYTF TGTGCCAGCAGCTCCGGGACATCTAATAGCTATACCTTC